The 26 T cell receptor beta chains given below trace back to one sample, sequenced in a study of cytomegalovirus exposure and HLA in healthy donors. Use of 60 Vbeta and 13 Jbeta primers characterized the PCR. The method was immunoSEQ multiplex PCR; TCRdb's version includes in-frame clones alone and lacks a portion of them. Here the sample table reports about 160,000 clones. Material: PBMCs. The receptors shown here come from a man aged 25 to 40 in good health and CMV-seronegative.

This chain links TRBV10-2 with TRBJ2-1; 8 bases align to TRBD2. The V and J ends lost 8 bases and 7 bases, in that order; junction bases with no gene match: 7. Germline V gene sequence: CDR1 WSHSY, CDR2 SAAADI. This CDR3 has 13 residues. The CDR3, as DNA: TGCGCCAGCTCCGGACTAGCTGAGAATGAGCAGTTCTTC. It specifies CASSGLAENEQFF.

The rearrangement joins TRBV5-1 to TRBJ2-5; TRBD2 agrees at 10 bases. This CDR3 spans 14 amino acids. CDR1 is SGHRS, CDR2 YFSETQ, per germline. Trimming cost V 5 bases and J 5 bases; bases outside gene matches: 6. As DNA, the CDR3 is TGCGCCAGCAGAAGCGGGAGGGTGGATGAGACCCAGTACTTC. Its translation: CASRSGRVDETQYF. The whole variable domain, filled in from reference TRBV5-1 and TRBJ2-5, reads KAGVTQTPRYLIKTRGQQVTLSCSPISGHRSVSWYQQTPGQGLQFLFEYFSETQRNKGNFPGRFSGRQFSNSRSEMNVSTLELGDSALYLCASRSGRVDETQYFGPGTRLLVL.

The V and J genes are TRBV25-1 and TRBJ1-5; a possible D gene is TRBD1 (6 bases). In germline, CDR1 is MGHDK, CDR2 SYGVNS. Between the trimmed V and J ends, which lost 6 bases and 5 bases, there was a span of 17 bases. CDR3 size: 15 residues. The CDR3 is CASSLGGGIYQPQHF. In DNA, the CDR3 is TGTGCCAGCAGCCTAGGGGGTGGGATTTATCAGCCCCAGCATTTT.

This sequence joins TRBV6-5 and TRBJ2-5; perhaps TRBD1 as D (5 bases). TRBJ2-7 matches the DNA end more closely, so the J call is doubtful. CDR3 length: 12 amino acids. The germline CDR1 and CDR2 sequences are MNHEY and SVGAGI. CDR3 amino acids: CASSSGYYEQYF. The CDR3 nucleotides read TGTGCCAGCAGCTCAGGGTATTACGAGCAGTACTTC.

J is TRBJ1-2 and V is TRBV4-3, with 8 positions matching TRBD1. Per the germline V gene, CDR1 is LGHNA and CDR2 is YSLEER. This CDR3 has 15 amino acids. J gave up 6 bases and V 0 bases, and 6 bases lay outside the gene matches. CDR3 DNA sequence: TGCGCCAGCAGCCAAGATCCCACAGGGGGGAATGGCTACACCTTC. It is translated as CASSQDPTGGNGYTF.

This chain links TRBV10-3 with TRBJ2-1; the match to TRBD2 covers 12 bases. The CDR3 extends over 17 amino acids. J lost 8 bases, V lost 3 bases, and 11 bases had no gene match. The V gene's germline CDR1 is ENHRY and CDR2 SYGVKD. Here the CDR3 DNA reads TGTGCCATCAGTGATCCTAGCGGGAGGGTCGGAATCGATGAGCAGTTCTTC. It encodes CAISDPSGRVGIDEQFF.

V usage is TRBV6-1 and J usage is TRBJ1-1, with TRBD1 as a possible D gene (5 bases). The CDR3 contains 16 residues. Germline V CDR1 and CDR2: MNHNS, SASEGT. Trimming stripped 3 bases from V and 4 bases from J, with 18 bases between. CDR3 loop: CASSEVSGLRITEAFF. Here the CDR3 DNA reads TGTGCCAGCAGTGAGGTGTCAGGGTTGAGGATCACTGAAGCTTTCTTT.

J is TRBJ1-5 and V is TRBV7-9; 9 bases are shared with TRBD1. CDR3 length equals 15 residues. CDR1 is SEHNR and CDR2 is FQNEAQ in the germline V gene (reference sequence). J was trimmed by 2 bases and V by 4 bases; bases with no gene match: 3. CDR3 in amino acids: CASSSQGARNQPQHF. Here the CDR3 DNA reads TGTGCCAGCAGCTCACAGGGGGCCCGCAATCAGCCCCAGCATTTT.

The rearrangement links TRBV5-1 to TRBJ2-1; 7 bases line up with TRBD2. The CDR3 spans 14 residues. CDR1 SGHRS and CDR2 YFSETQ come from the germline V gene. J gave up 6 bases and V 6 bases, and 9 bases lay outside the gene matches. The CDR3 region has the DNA TGCGCCAGCAACGAGGGGACTATCTCCAATGAGCAGTTCTTC. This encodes CASNEGTISNEQFF.

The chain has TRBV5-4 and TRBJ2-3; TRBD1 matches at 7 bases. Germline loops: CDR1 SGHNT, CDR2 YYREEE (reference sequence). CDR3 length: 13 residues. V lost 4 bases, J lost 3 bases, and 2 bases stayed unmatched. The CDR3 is CASSPTGTDTQYF. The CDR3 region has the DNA TGTGCCAGCAGCCCGACAGGGACAGATACGCAGTATTTT.

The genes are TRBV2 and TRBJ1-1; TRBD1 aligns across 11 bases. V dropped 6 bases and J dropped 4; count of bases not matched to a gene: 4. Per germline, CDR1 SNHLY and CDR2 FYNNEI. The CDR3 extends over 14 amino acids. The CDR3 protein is CASRVGQGVTEAFF. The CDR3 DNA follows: TGTGCCAGCAGGGTGGGACAGGGGGTCACTGAAGCTTTCTTT.

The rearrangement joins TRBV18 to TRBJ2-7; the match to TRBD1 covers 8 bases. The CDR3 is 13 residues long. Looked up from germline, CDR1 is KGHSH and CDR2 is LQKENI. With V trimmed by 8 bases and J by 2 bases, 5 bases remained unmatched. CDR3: CASTRDRTYEQYF. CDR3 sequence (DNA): TGTGCCAGCACTCGGGACAGGACCTACGAGCAGTACTTC.

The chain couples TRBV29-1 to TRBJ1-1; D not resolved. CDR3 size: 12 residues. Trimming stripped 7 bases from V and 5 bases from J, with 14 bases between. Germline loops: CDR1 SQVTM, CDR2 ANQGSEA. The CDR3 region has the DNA TGCAGCGGGAGGGCGCCGGGGACTGAAGCTTTCTTT. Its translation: CSGRAPGTEAFF.

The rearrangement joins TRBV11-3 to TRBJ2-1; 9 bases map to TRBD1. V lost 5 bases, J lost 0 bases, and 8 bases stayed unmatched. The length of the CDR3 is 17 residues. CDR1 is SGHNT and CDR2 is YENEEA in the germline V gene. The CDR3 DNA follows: TGTGCCAGCAGCCCCGGACAGGGGCGGAGCTCCTACAATGAGCAGTTCTTC. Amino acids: CASSPGQGRSSYNEQFF.

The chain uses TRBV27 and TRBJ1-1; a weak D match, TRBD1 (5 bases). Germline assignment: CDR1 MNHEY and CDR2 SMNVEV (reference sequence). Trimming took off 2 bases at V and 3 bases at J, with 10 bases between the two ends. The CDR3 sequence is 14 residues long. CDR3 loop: CASSLGGGYTEAFF. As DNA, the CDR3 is TGTGCCAGCAGTTTAGGTGGGGGGTACACTGAAGCTTTCTTT.

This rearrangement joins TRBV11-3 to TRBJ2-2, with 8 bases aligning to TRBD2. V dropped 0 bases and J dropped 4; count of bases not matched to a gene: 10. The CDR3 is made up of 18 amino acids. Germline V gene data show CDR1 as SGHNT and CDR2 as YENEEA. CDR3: CASSLEGGASGFTGELFF. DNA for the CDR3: TGTGCCAGCAGCTTAGAAGGCGGAGCTAGCGGGTTCACCGGGGAGCTGTTTTTT.

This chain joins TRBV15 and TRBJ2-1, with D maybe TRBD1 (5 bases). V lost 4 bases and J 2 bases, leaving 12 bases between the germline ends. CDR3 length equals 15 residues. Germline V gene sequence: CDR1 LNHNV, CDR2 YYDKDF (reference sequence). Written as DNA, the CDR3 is TGTGCCACCAGCAATTCGACAGATACCTACAATGAGCAGTTCTTC. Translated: CATSNSTDTYNEQFF.

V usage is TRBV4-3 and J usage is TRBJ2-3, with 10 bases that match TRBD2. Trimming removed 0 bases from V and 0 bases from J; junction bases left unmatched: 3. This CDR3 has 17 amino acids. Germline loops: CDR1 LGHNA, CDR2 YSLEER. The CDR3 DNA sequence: TGCGCCAGCAGCCAAGATCTAGCGGGAGCTAGCACAGATACGCAGTATTTT. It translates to CASSQDLAGASTDTQYF.

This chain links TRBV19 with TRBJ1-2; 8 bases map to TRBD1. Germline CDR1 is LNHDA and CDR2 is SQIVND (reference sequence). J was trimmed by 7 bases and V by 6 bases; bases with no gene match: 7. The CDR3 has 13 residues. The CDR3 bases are TGTGCCAGTAGCAACCAGGGGGCGGTTGGCTACACCTTC. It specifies CASSNQGAVGYTF.

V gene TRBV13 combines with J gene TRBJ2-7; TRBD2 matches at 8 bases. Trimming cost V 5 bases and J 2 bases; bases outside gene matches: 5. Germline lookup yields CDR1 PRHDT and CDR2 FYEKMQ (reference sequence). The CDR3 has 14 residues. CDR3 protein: CASSLREGPYEQYF. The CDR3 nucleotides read TGTGCCAGCAGCCTTCGGGAGGGACCCTACGAGCAGTACTTC.

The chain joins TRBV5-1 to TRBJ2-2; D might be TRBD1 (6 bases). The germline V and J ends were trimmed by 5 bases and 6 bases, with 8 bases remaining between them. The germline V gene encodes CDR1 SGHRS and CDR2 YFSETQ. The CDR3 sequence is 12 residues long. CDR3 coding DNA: TGCGCCAGCAGAAAGGGGGCCGGGGAGCTGTTTTTT. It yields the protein CASRKGAGELFF.

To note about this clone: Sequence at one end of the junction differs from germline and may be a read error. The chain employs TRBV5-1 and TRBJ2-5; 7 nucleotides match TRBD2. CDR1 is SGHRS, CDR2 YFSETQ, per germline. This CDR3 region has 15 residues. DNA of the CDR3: TGCGCCAGCGGCTTCCTCCGTGCGGGAGAGGAGACCCAGTACTTC. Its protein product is CASGFLRAGEETQYF.

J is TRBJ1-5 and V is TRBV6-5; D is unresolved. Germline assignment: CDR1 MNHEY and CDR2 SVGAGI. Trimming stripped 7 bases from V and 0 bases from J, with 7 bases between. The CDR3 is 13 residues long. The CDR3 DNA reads TGTGCCAGCAAGCACGGTAGCAATCAGCCCCAGCATTTT. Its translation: CASKHGSNQPQHF.

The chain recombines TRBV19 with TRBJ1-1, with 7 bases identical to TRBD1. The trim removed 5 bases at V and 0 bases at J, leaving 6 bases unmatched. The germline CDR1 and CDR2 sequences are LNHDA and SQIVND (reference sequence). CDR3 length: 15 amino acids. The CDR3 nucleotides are TGTGCCAGTAGTGGCCCGGGACAGATGAACACTGAAGCTTTCTTT. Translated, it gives CASSGPGQMNTEAFF. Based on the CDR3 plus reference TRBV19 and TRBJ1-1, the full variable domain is DGGITQSPKYLFRKEGQNVTLSCEQNLNHDAMYWYRQDPGQGLRLIYYSQIVNDFQKGDIAEGYSVSREKKESFPLTVTSAQKNPTAFYLCASSGPGQMNTEAFFGQGTRLTVV.

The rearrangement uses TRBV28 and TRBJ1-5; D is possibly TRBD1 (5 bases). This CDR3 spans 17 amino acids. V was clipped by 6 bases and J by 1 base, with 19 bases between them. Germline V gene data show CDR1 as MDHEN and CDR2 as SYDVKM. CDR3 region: CASSSAPGSGSNQPQHF. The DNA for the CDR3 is TGTGCCAGCAGCTCAGCTCCAGGGTCAGGAAGCAATCAGCCCCAGCATTTT.

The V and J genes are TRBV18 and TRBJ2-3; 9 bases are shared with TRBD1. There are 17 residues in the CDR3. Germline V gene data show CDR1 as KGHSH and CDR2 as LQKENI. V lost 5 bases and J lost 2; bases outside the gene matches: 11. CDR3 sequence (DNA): TGTGCCAGCTCATCATTTTCCGGGACAGGGTACACAGATACGCAGTATTTT. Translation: CASSSFSGTGYTDTQYF.